Listed below are T cell receptor beta chains from one sample, sequenced in a study of Graves' ophthalmopathy and Graves' hyperthyroidism. TCRdb reanalysed the multiplex PCR reads using MiXCR and keeps one entry per CDR3 protein. This sample has 600,000 to 950,000 distinct CDR3 sequences; around 40% occur once, and the top ten carry about 40%. Material: peripheral blood. The receptors derive from an adult man with Graves' ophthalmopathy. Each CDR3 is given with its conserved first and last residue. A D gene is named only where the DNA matches it firmly.

- | TRBV5-1 | CASSPGTRRESFF
- | TRBV5-1 | CASSAGGLRNTGANVLTF
- | TRBV12-3/TRBV12-4 | CAISDATGLGTETQYF
- | TRBV7-9 | CASRQAMGSGANVLTF
- | TRBV20-1 | CSVTRGLDQPQHF
- | TRBV4-1 | CASSQDMNTEAFF
- | TRBV3-1 | CASSPTGRPNTF
- | TRBV4-3 | CASSHPDGGELFF
TRBD2 | TRBV6-1 | CAGNPTSAQETQYF
TRBD2 | TRBV28 | CASMIAGYEQYF
TRBD1 | TRBV19 | CASRAGTGGHEQYF
- | TRBV7-8 | CASSPGRSNEKLFF
- | TRBV2 | CASSYPGLPETQHF
TRBD1 | TRBV15 | CTTSLQGYQPQHF
- | TRBV2 | CASSKQVTYEQYF
TRBD2 | TRBV2 | CASSLQGLASYEQYF
- | TRBV6-4 | CASSGDPRSVLAQYF
- | TRBV12-3/TRBV12-4 | CASSPGTRSWETQYF
- | TRBV6-5 | CAISGAANVLTF
TRBD1 | TRBV7-9 | CASSLLSTGGSGNTIYF
- | TRBV11-2 | CASSFPLGPLHF
TRBD1 | TRBV7-3 | CASSSRGTTGTQYF
- | TRBV11-2 | CASSGPGRPQETQYF
- | TRBV7-9 | CASSPNPGQTVRETQYF
- | TRBV10-2 | CASSESSGGGILAQYF
TRBD2 | TRBV2 | CASGKREGNEQYF
- | TRBV12-3/TRBV12-4 | CASSPRQFRETQYF
- | TRBV25-1 | CASSPRDASRDTGELFF
TRBD1 | TRBV12-3/TRBV12-4 | CASSRDRGGTQYF
- | TRBV2 | CASSASRVNSNQPQHF